This TCR beta chain was retrieved from a study of T-cell memory formation after mild COVID-19. Regarding the study as a whole: Contracting CD4+ clones were located mainly in CM and EM, and CD8+ clones in EMRA.

TCRdb redid the calling of the 5' RACE reads with MiXCR, one entry per CDR3 protein. The sample shows more than 400,000 distinct CDR3 sequences, 18% of them seen only once. Notes on this clonotype: Its antigen remains unknown.

Trimming pared 1 base from V and 4 bases from J, leaving 7 bases between. The CDR3 sequence is 13 residues long. Germline loops: CDR1 SGHAT, CDR2 FQDESV (reference sequence). The sample consisted of PBMCs or a T cell subset sorted from them (not recorded which). This sequence was found in an adult woman who had mild COVID-19 (a few samples of this study predate the infection). Cell type and time point are not known. This chain uses TRBV11-1 with TRBJ1-1; D is possibly TRBD1 (5 bases). The CDR3 reads CASSLDGGTEAFF. The CDR3 nucleotides read TGTGCCAGCAGCTTAGACGGGGGCACTGAAGCTTTCTTT.